Listed here are 8 T cell receptor beta chains from one sample, sequenced in a study of cytomegalovirus exposure and HLA in healthy donors. Repertoires were generated with immunoSEQ multiplex PCR, while TCRdb's copy carries only in-frame clones and drops some. The sample has about 110,000 clones, roughly 90% seen once; the top ten hold 1.4% to 1.5%. Sequencing was done on a sample of PBMCs. The receptors shown here come from a woman in her 30s in good health and CMV-seropositive.

The chain couples TRBV7-9 to TRBJ1-4, with 9 nucleotides matching TRBD1. CDR1 and CDR2 from the germline V gene are SEHNR and FQNEAQ (reference sequence). V gave up 5 bases and J gave up 1 base; unmatched junction bases: 5. The CDR3 has 16 amino acids. CDR3 bases: TGTGCCAGCAGCGGGACAGGGAAAATAACTAATGAAAAACTGTTTTTT. Its protein product is CASSGTGKITNEKLFF. The variable domain in full, with the rest retrieved from reference TRBV7-9 and TRBJ1-4, is DTGVSQNPRHKITKRGQNVTFRCDPISEHNRLYWYRQTLGQGPEFLTYFQNEAQLEKSRLLSDRFSAERPKGSFSTLEIQRTEQGDSAMYLCASSGTGKITNEKLFFGSGTQLSVL.

The chain recombines TRBV7-2 with TRBJ2-3; D gene ambiguous. The CDR3 sequence is 16 residues long. The germline V gene has CDR1 SGHTA and CDR2 FQGNSA. Trimming cost V 5 bases and J 3 bases, with 18 bases left between them. CDR3 amino acids: CASSPYLAALTDTQYF. The CDR3 DNA sequence: TGTGCCAGCAGCCCCTATTTGGCGGCACTAACAGATACGCAGTATTTT.

J is TRBJ2-1 and V is TRBV7-8, with TRBD2 matching 7 bases. V lost 2 bases, J lost 1 base, and 5 bases stayed unmatched. Per the germline V gene, CDR1 is SGHVS and CDR2 is FQNEAQ. This CDR3 region has 16 residues. The CDR3 reads CASSLSRGDSYNEQFF. In nucleotides, the CDR3 is TGTGCCAGCAGCTTAAGTCGGGGGGATTCCTACAATGAGCAGTTCTTC.

V is TRBV9 and J is TRBJ2-7, with D perhaps matching TRBD2 (5 bases). This CDR3 is 14 amino acids long. Looked up from germline, CDR1 is SGDLS and CDR2 is YYNGEE. Trimming took off 0 bases at V and 3 bases at J, with 10 bases between the two ends. The CDR3 region has the DNA TGTGCCAGCAGCGTAGCGGGGATTAGCTACGAGCAGTACTTC. Encoded protein: CASSVAGISYEQYF. Supplemented by reference TRBV9 and TRBJ2-7, the full variable domain reads DSGVTQTPKHLITATGQRVTLRCSPRSGDLSVYWYQQSLDQGLQFLIQYYNGEERAKGNILERFSAQQFPDLHSELNLSSLELGDSALYFCASSVAGISYEQYFGPGTRLTVT.

This clone was recorded only once. The chain combines TRBV9 with TRBJ1-4; 7 bases fit TRBD1. The germline CDR1 and CDR2 sequences are SGDLS and YYNGEE. The length of the CDR3 is 14 residues. V was clipped by 2 bases and J by 7 bases; unmatched bases: 5. The CDR3 DNA reads TGTGCCAGCAGCGTGGGGACAGCCAGTGAAAAACTGTTTTTT. It is translated as CASSVGTASEKLFF.

This sequence joins TRBV5-6 and TRBJ1-1; D is unresolved. The CDR3 sequence is 18 residues long. Deletions cut 0 bases from V and 4 bases from J, with 22 bases between. CDR1 is SGHDT, CDR2 YYEEEE, per germline. The CDR3 loop reads CASSLGAWRRFGGTEAFF. CDR3 nucleotides: TGTGCCAGCAGCTTGGGGGCATGGAGGCGTTTCGGAGGCACTGAAGCTTTCTTT. Variable domain in full (rest from reference TRBV5-6 and TRBJ1-1): DAGVTQSPTHLIKTRGQQVTLRCSPKSGHDTVSWYQQALGQGPQFIFQYYEEEERQRGNFPDRFSGHQFPNYSSELNVNALLLGDSALYLCASSLGAWRRFGGTEAFFGQGTRLTVV.

This clone was observed a handful of times. The chain employs TRBV11-2 and TRBJ2-1; weak D call: TRBD1 (6 bases). The germline V gene encodes CDR1 SGHAT and CDR2 FQNNGV. CDR3 size: 14 residues. V dropped 5 bases and J dropped 10 bases, with 18 bases sitting between them. Here the CDR3 reads CASSPIGQRSEQFF. For the CDR3, the DNA is TGTGCCAGCAGCCCCATCGGACAGAGATCCGAGCAGTTCTTC.

V usage is TRBV4-3 and J usage is TRBJ1-4; D may be TRBD1 (5 bases). The germline V and J ends were trimmed by 1 base and 0 bases, with 15 bases remaining between them. The germline V gene has CDR1 LGHNA and CDR2 YSLEER. The CDR3 consists of 18 residues. DNA for the CDR3: TGCGCCAGCAGCCAAGGAGGATCAGGGAAAGCAACTAATGAAAAACTGTTTTTT. Encoded protein: CASSQGGSGKATNEKLFF.